These 8 T cell receptor beta chains came from one sample sequenced in a study of human T cells and chemical hapten exposure. TCRdb re-analysed the RACE reads in MiXCR, keeping a single row per CDR3 protein. The sample lists more than 95,000 distinct CDR3 sequences; less than 35% were seen once. Specified time point: patch test 3, about 24 weeks after DPC sensitization. Noted treatment: therapeutic diphenylcyclopropenone sensitization with weekly scalp DPC. This specimen consisted of whole blood, obtained in connection with sensitization to the hapten diphenylcyclopropenone (DPC). The receptors derive from a man between 35 and 55 years old with alopecia areata. Some clones in this sample may be carry-over from other donors' samples.

The chain combines TRBV20-1 with TRBJ2-5, with D hard to call. Trimming cost V 6 bases and J 5 bases, with 22 bases left between them. Looked up from germline, CDR1 is DFQATT and CDR2 is SNEGSKA (reference sequence). The length of the CDR3 is 15 residues. The CDR3 sequence: CSAKVSSLDRETQYF. The CDR3 nucleotides read TGCAGTGCCAAGGTCTCCTCGCTGGACCGGGAGACCCAGTACTTC.

Only a few counts were recorded for this clonotype. The genes are TRBV5-1 and TRBJ2-1; D gene uncertain. The V end was cut by 4 bases, the J end by 8 bases, with 13 bases between. CDR1 and CDR2 from the germline V gene are SGHRS and YFSETQ. This CDR3 is built from 13 residues. The CDR3 is CASSHPDGYEQFF. The CDR3 nucleotides are TGCGCCAGCAGCCACCCCGACGGGTATGAGCAGTTCTTC.

This clonotype was observed a single time. The chain is built from TRBV7-9 and TRBJ1-1, with D possibly TRBD1 on 5 matching bases. Looked up from germline, CDR1 is SEHNR and CDR2 is FQNEAQ (reference sequence). The CDR3 is 14 residues long. The V and J ends lost 5 bases and 4 bases respectively, with 14 bases between them. In DNA, the CDR3 is TGTGCCAGCAGCCGTCTGGGGGTCGGCACTGAAGCTTTCTTT. It is translated as CASSRLGVGTEAFF.

Written as DNA, the CDR3 is TGCAGCGTTGTTTTCCTAGCGGGAGTCGGCACAGATACGCAGTATTTT. This sequence encodes CSVVFLAGVGTDTQYF. The chain uses TRBV29-1 and TRBJ2-3, with 10 bases that match TRBD2. The germline V gene encodes CDR1 SQVTM and CDR2 ANQGSEA. The V gene end was trimmed by 4 bases and the J gene end by 1 base; junction bases not matched to a gene: 8. The CDR3 is made up of 16 amino acids.

The rearrangement uses TRBV7-9 and TRBJ2-3, with TRBD1 as a possible D gene (8 bases). This CDR3 spans 15 amino acids. Trimming removed 5 bases at V and 5 bases at J, with 17 bases between. The germline V gene has CDR1 SEHNR and CDR2 FQNEAQ (reference sequence). The CDR3 coding sequence is TGTGCCAGCAGCCGGGAGGTCAGGGGGCTAGATACGCAGTATTTT. Translation gives CASSREVRGLDTQYF.

This clonotype was recorded a few times. The chain couples TRBV4-2 to TRBJ2-6; D call uncertain. Trimming cost V 4 bases and J 1 base, with 11 bases left between them. The CDR3 runs 16 residues. Germline CDR1 LGHNA, CDR2 YNFKEQ. The CDR3 nucleotides read TGTGCCAGCAGCCTACCGACAAGATCTGGGGCCAACGTCCTGACTTTC. Its translation is CASSLPTRSGANVLTF.

J is TRBJ1-6 and V is TRBV2, with D hard to call. This CDR3 contains 13 residues. The V gene's germline CDR1 is SNHLY and CDR2 FYNNEI. V gave up 4 bases and J gave up 5 bases, with 6 bases separating them. The CDR3 sequence is CASSVGDNSPLHF. DNA of the CDR3: TGTGCCAGCAGTGTCGGCGATAATTCACCCCTCCACTTT.

This chain connects TRBV10-3 to TRBJ2-1, with unresolved D. The CDR3 is 14 residues long. In germline, CDR1 is ENHRY, CDR2 SYGVKD. Trimming took off 3 bases at V and 6 bases at J, with 12 bases between the two ends. The CDR3 sequence: CAISEWAVSNEQFF. The CDR3 nucleotides are TGTGCCATCAGTGAATGGGCGGTTAGCAATGAGCAGTTCTTC.